This TCR beta chain was captured by sequencing in a study of blood T cell repertoires in COVID-19. Repertoires were generated with immunoSEQ multiplex PCR, while TCRdb's copy carries only in-frame clones and drops some. The sample has about 180,000 clones; 80% to 85% are singletons. There are 15 residues in the CDR3. Germline CDR1 and CDR2: LGHNA and YNFKEQ. J was trimmed by 8 bases and V by 4 bases; bases with no gene match: 6. The chain is built from TRBV4-2 and TRBJ2-2, with 11 positions matching TRBD2. The receptor's source is a woman in her fifties or sixties with acute or convalescent COVID-19. The sequenced sample consisted of peripheral blood. The CDR3 DNA is TGTGCCAGCAGCCCGACTAGCGGGGTGCCAGGGGAGCTGTTTTTT. This translates into CASSPTSGVPGELFF.